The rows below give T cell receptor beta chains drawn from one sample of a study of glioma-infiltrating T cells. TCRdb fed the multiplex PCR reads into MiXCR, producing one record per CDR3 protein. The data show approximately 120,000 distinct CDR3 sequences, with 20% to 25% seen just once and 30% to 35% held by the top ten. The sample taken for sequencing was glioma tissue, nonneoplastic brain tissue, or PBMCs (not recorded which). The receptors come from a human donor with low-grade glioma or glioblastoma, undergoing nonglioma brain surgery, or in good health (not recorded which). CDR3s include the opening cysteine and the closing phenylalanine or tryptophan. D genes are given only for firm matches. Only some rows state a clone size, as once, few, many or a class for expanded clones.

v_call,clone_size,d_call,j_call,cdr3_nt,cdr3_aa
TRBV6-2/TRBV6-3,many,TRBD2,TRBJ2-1,TGTGCCAGCAGTCCTAGCGGGGGAAGGTACAATGAGCAGTTCTTC,CASSPSGGRYNEQFF
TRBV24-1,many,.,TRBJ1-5,TGTGCCACCAGTGATTCGCGACTTCAGCCCCAGCATTTT,CATSDSRLQPQHF
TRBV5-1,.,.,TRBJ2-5,TGCGCCAGCAATAAGGCAGGCTTCCAAGCCCAAGAGACCCAGTACTTC,CASNKAGFQAQETQYF
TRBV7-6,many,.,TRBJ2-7,TGTGCCAGCAGCCTAGGAGGGGGCGGCTACGAGCAGTACTTC,CASSLGGGGYEQYF
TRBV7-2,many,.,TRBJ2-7,TGTGCCAGCAGCTTAGCTTCCAGGGCCTACGAGCAGTACTTC,CASSLASRAYEQYF
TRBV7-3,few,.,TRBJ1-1,TGTGCCAGCAGCTACTACGGAGGGGGCACTGAAGCTTTCTTT,CASSYYGGGTEAFF
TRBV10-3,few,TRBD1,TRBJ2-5,TGTGCCATCAGGGGACAGGGTACCCGCCAAGAGACCCAGTACTTC,CAIRGQGTRQETQYF
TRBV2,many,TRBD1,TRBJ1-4,TGTGCCAGCAGCAGACAGGGGAGGGATGAAAAACTGTTTTTT,CASSRQGRDEKLFF
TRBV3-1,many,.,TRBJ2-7,TGTGCCAGCAGCCCTACCGGGGAAGAGCAGTACTTC,CASSPTGEEQYF
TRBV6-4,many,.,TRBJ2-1,TGTGCCAGCAGTAAGACCCAGTGGGAAAGCAATGAGCAGTTCTTC,CASSKTQWESNEQFF
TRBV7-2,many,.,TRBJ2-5,TGTGCCAGCAGCTCCTTACGCAAAGAGACCCAGTACTTC,CASSSLRKETQYF
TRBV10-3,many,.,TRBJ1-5,TGTGCCACCGCAAGGGAGGGGAGCAATCAGCCCCAGCATTTT,CATAREGSNQPQHF
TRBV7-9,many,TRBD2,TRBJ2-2,TGTGCCATATACGGGACTACTCTCACCGGGGAGCTGTTTTTT,CAIYGTTLTGELFF
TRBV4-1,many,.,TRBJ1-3,TGCGCCAGCAGCCAAGACCCCCAGGGGACTGGAAACACCATATATTTT,CASSQDPQGTGNTIYF
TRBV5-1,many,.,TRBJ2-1,TGCGCCAGCAGCTTGGATCTTCGGGCGGGGGAGCAGTTCTTC,CASSLDLRAGEQFF
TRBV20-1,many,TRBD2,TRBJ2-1,TGCAGTGCTCCGATGGCGACTAGCGGCCAACTTAATGAGCAGTTCTTC,CSAPMATSGQLNEQFF
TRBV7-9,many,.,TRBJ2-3,TGTGCCAGCAGCCCCGCCGGGAGCACAGATACGCAGTATTTT,CASSPAGSTDTQYF